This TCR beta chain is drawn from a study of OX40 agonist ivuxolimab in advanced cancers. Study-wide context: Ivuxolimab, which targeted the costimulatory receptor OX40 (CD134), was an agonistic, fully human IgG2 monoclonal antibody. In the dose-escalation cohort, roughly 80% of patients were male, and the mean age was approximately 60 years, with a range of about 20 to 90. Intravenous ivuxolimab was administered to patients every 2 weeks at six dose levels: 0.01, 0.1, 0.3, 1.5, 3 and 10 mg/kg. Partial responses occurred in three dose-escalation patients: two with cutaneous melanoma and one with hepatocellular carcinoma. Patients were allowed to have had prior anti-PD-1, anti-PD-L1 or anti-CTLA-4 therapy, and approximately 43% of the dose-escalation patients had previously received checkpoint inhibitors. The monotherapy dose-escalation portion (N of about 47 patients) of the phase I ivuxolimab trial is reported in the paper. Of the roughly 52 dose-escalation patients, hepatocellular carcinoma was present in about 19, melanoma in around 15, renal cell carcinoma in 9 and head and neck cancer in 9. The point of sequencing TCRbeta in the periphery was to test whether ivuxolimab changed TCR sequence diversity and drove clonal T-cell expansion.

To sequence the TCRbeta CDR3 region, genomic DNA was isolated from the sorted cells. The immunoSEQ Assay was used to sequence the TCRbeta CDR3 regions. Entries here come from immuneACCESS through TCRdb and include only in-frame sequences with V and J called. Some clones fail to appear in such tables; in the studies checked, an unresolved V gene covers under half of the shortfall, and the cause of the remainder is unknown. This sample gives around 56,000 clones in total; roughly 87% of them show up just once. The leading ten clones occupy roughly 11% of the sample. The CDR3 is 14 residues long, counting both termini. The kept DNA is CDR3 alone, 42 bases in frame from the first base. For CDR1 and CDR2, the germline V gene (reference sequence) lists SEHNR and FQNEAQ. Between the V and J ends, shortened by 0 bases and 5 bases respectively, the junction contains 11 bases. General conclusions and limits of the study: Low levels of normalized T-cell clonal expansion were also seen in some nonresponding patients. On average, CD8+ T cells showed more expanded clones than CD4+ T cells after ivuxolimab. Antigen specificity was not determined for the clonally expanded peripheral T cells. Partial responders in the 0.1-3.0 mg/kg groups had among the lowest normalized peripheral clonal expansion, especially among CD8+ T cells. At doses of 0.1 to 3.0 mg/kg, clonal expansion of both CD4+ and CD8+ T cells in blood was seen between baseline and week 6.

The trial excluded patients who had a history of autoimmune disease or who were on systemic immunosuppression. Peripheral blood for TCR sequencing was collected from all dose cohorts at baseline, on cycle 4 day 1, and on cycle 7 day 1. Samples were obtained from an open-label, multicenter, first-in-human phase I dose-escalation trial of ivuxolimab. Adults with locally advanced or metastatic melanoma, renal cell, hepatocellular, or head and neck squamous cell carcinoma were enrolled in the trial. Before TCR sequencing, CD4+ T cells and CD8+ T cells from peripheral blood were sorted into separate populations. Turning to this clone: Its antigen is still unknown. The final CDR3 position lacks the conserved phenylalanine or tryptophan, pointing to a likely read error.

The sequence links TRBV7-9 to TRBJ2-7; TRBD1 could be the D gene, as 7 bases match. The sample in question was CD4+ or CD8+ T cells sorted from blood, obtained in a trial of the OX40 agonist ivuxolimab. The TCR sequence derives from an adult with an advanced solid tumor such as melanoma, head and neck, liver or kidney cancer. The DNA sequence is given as TGTGCCAGCAGCTTAGCAGGAGGGGGCAACGAGCAGTACGGC. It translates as CASSLAGGGNEQYG.